The clone carrying this TCR beta chain has a handful of counts. The data originate from a study of PD-1 blockade in mismatch repair-deficient tumors. Study-wide context: Patients had fewer than 15 mismatch repair-deficient cancer types and were previously treated and progressing.

PCR or immunohistochemistry showed mismatch repair deficiency in every enrolled patient. TCRs were sequenced from a few patients responding to pembrolizumab. This table comes from immunoSEQ multiplex PCR, and its TCRdb copy is limited to in-frame clones, with some not included. The data show 30,000 to 40,000 clones, about 85% seen once. The sample was peripheral blood, taken about 80 weeks after starting pembrolizumab. This receptor was obtained from an adult with mismatch repair-deficient cancer.

CDR3 sequence reads: CASSLKGGSYNEQFF. The CDR3, as DNA: TGTGCCAGCAGCTTAAAGGGCGGCTCCTACAATGAGCAGTTCTTC. This rearrangement joins TRBV7-3 to TRBJ2-1, with D unclear. V was clipped by 1 base and J by 0 bases, with 7 bases between them. The germline V gene encodes CDR1 SGHTA and CDR2 FQGTGA. The CDR3 consists of 15 residues.